The 19 T cell receptor beta chains in this list originate from one sample, sequenced in a study of shared clonotypes between healthy human individuals. The method was immunoSEQ multiplex PCR; TCRdb's version includes in-frame clones alone and lacks a portion of them. Altogether millions of clones are present, roughly 95% being singletons, with the ten largest covering 0.13%. The sample consisted of naive CD4+ T cells sorted from blood. The subset was: CD45RA+ positively selected. The source is a man aged 18 to 30 in good health.

J is TRBJ1-3 and V is TRBV30, with 7 bases fitting TRBD1. The CDR3 has 15 residues. Per the germline V gene, CDR1 is GTSNPN and CDR2 is SVGIG (reference sequence). J was trimmed by 0 bases and V by 3 bases; bases with no gene match: 5. CDR3 in DNA: TGTGCCTGGAGGGAGACAGGGAGCTCTGGAAACACCATATATTTT. Amino acids: CAWRETGSSGNTIYF.

V and J are TRBV18 and TRBJ2-7; tentatively, D is TRBD2 (6 bases). The CDR3 extends over 16 amino acids. Trimming pared 6 bases from V and 10 bases from J, leaving 28 bases between. Germline-derived CDR1 and CDR2 are KGHSH and LQKENI. CDR3 protein: CASSPMEAGGPRYQYF. The CDR3 DNA reads TGTGCCAGCTCCCCCATGGAAGCGGGCGGGCCGCGTTATCAGTACTTC.

J is TRBJ2-2 and V is TRBV27; 14 bases map to TRBD2. J was trimmed by 7 bases and V by 6 bases; bases with no gene match: 4. The CDR3 is 15 amino acids. The germline V gene encodes CDR1 MNHEY and CDR2 SMNVEV (reference sequence). Here the CDR3 DNA reads TGTGCCAGCAGGACTAGCGGGAGGGCTGGCGGGGAGCTGTTTTTT. Amino acid sequence: CASRTSGRAGGELFF.

The chain joins TRBV25-1 to TRBJ2-3; D may be TRBD2 (7 bases). Germline V gene lookup returns CDR1 MGHDK and CDR2 SYGVNS. The CDR3 is made up of 16 amino acids. Trimming removed 5 bases at V and 6 bases at J, with 21 bases between. CDR3 region: CASSNTGREAMDTQYF. The CDR3 DNA reads TGTGCCAGCAGTAATACAGGGAGGGAGGCGATGGATACGCAGTATTTT.

The genes are TRBV19 and TRBJ1-1; no definite D call. V lost 3 bases, J lost 2 bases, and 7 bases lay in between. This CDR3 comprises 13 residues. CDR1 is LNHDA, CDR2 SQIVND, per germline (reference sequence). Here the CDR3 DNA reads TGTGCCAGTAGTATTGAATTCAACACTGAAGCTTTCTTT. As protein: CASSIEFNTEAFF.

The rearrangement links TRBV7-2 to TRBJ2-5; 13 bases align to TRBD2. The germline CDR1 and CDR2 sequences are SGHTA and FQGNSA. V was pared by 1 base and J by 5 bases, with 4 bases of the junction left unmatched. The CDR3 covers 16 residues. In DNA form, the CDR3 reads TGTGCCAGCAGCTTAGAATGGACTAGCGGGGGCGAGACCCAGTACTTC. Its translation is CASSLEWTSGGETQYF. Full variable domain (missing parts from reference TRBV7-2 and TRBJ2-5): GAGVSQSPSNKVTEKGKDVELRCDPISGHTALYWYRQSLGQGLEFLIYFQGNSAPDKSGLPSDRFSAERTGGSVSTLTIQRTQQEDSAVYLCASSLEWTSGGETQYFGPGTRLLVL.

The V call is TRBV30, the J call TRBJ1-3, with no clear D. This CDR3 is 15 amino acids long. V was clipped by 1 base and J by 4 bases, with 14 bases between them. CDR1 GTSNPN and CDR2 SVGIG come from the germline V gene (reference sequence). CDR3 bases: TGTGCCTGGAGTGGAGGTCAGAGCCAGGGAAACACCATATATTTT. Translation: CAWSGGQSQGNTIYF. The full variable domain, its missing parts supplied by reference TRBV30 and TRBJ1-3, is SQTIHQWPATLVQPVGSPLSLECTVEGTSNPNLYWYRQAAGRGLQLLFYSVGIGQISSEVPQNLSASRPQDRQFILSSKKLLLSDSGFYLCAWSGGQSQGNTIYFGEGSWLTVV.

The chain employs TRBV23-1 and TRBJ1-5; tentative D call: TRBD1 (5 bases). TRBV23-1 is an open reading frame whose function is uncertain. With 6 bases removed from V and 7 bases from J, the gap between germline ends came to 13 bases. The CDR3 spans 13 residues. This CDR3 is CASRFWGKQPQHF. CDR3 sequence (DNA): TGCGCCAGCAGGTTCTGGGGGAAGCAGCCCCAGCATTTT.

Here the CDR3 reads CASSGGLAGVKHEQFF. The CDR3 region has the DNA TGTGCCAGCAGCGGTGGACTAGCGGGAGTGAAGCATGAGCAGTTCTTC. This sequence joins TRBV7-9 and TRBJ2-1; 13 bases are shared with TRBD2. There are 16 residues in the CDR3. The junction had 9 bases not matched to a gene; V was cut back by 5 bases and J by 8 bases. Looked up from germline, CDR1 is SEHNR and CDR2 is FQNEAQ (reference sequence). Full variable domain (outside the CDR3, taken from reference TRBV7-9 and TRBJ2-1): DTGVSQNPRHKITKRGQNVTFRCDPISEHNRLYWYRQTLGQGPEFLTYFQNEAQLEKSRLLSDRFSAERPKGSFSTLEIQRTEQGDSAMYLCASSGGLAGVKHEQFFGPGTRLTVL.

This sequence joins TRBV10-2 and TRBJ2-7; maybe TRBD2 (7 bases). The CDR3 totals 19 residues. V was clipped by 6 bases and J by 1 base, with 28 bases between them. Per the germline V gene, CDR1 is WSHSY and CDR2 is SAAADI. CDR3 region: CASSVPQGPWTSISYEQYF. Here the CDR3 DNA reads TGCGCCAGCAGCGTCCCCCAGGGGCCCTGGACTAGTATTTCCTACGAGCAGTACTTC.

V gene TRBV29-1 combines with J gene TRBJ2-7; D is undetermined. Trimming shortened V by 4 bases and J by 6 bases, and 16 bases separated the two germline ends. This CDR3 is built from 13 residues. Germline CDR1 reads SQVTM; CDR2 reads ANQGSEA. In DNA form, the CDR3 reads TGCAGCGTTGCCGGCAGATTGCAGTCCGAGCAGTACTTC. Translated: CSVAGRLQSEQYF.

The chain has TRBV2 and TRBJ2-2; perhaps TRBD1 as D (6 bases). CDR3 length: 18 residues. V lost 6 bases and J 2 bases, leaving 22 bases between the germline ends. Germline values: CDR1 SNHLY, CDR2 FYNNEI. CDR3 region: CASSGDGTPRTNTGELFF. CDR3 in DNA: TGTGCCAGCAGCGGAGACGGGACACCTAGAACTAACACCGGGGAGCTGTTTTTT. Full variable domain (missing parts from reference TRBV2 and TRBJ2-2): EPEVTQTPSHQVTQMGQEVILRCVPISNHLYFYWYRQILGQKVEFLVSFYNNEISEKSEIFDDQFSVERPDGSNFTLKIRSTKLEDSAMYFCASSGDGTPRTNTGELFFGEGSRLTVL.

The rearrangement joins TRBV6-1 to TRBJ2-5; tentatively, D is TRBD2 (5 bases). This CDR3 region has 17 residues. Looked up from germline, CDR1 is MNHNS and CDR2 is SASEGT. The V gene lost 0 bases and the J gene lost 1 base, with 15 bases spanning the gap. The CDR3 DNA reads TGTGCCAGCAGTGAAGCGCTTCGAGACTACGGCCAAGAGACCCAGTACTTC. Its protein is CASSEALRDYGQETQYF.

This clone was counted at least ten times. The sample holds other DNA sequences that translate to the same CDR3. The V gene is TRBV6-4, the J gene TRBJ2-3; D unclear. The CDR3 spans 14 residues. V gave up 4 bases and J gave up 0 bases, with 8 bases separating them. Germline-derived CDR1 and CDR2 are MRHNA and SNTAGT. CDR3 amino acids: CASSVTASTDTQYF. CDR3 sequence (DNA): TGTGCCAGCAGTGTAACAGCTAGCACAGATACGCAGTATTTT.

J is TRBJ1-5 and V is TRBV5-1; the D gene is possibly TRBD1 (5 bases). Germline CDR1 SGHRS, CDR2 YFSETQ. This CDR3 is built from 15 residues. Trimming shortened V by 4 bases and J by 2 bases, and 13 bases separated the two germline ends. The CDR3 region is CASSQAGDRNQPQHF. DNA for the CDR3: TGCGCCAGCAGCCAGGCGGGGGATCGCAATCAGCCCCAGCATTTT.

The J gene is TRBJ1-2, the V gene TRBV5-4; 7 bases line up with TRBD1. The CDR3 runs 13 residues. V was clipped by 4 bases and J by 8 bases; unmatched bases: 8. Germline V gives CDR1 SGHNT, CDR2 YYREEE (reference sequence). For the CDR3, the DNA is TGTGCCAGCAGCCCCCAGGGGGTAGTCGGCTACACCTTC. This translates into CASSPQGVVGYTF.

CDR3 sequence (DNA): TGTGCCAGAAGCTTGAGACCCACGAAGGGGAAGGGCTACACCTTC. This gives the protein CARSLRPTKGKGYTF. The genes are TRBV5-3 and TRBJ1-2; D perhaps matches TRBD1 (5 bases). TRBV5-3 is classed as an ORF, of uncertain function. V was clipped by 1 base and J by 8 bases, with 18 bases between them. There are 15 residues in the CDR3.

The rearrangement links TRBV6-1 to TRBJ2-5; TRBD2 aligns across 7 bases. CDR1 and CDR2 from the germline V gene are MNHNS and SASEGT. The trim removed 2 bases at V and 5 bases at J, leaving 5 bases unmatched. The CDR3 spans 14 residues. CDR3 sequence: CASSEWGAGETQYF. CDR3 bases: TGTGCCAGCAGTGAATGGGGAGCGGGGGAGACCCAGTACTTC.

This clone was seen a few times. The chain carries TRBV28 and TRBJ1-1; D not certain. V was shortened by 5 bases and J by 4 bases, with 17 bases between the two germline ends. Germline-derived CDR1 and CDR2 are MDHEN and SYDVKM. The CDR3 is 15 residues long. CDR3 DNA: TGTGCCAGCAGTACATACTCGGGGAGTAGCACTGAAGCTTTCTTT. It encodes CASSTYSGSSTEAFF.